This TCR beta chain originates from a study of regulatory T cells in long-lasting Graves disease. Study at large: The antithyroid drugs taken by newly diagnosed Graves' patients had been used for under 3 months. Study-level results: Persistent disease exhibited a predilection for TRBV28, TRBJ1-2 and TRBJ2-5.

Trimming cost V 7 bases and J 4 bases, with 13 bases left between them. Germline CDR1 MNHEY, CDR2 SMNVEV (reference sequence). The CDR3 totals 13 residues. The time point is: newly diagnosed GD, antithyroid drugs for less than 3 months. Isolated PBMC RNA provided the starting material for the TCR library. The patients were enrolled through endocrinology in Xi'an, China. Library construction for TCR beta used iRepertoire HTBI primers and Arm-PCR of CDR3 regions. TCRdb independently ran MiXCR on the multiplex PCR reads; one entry per CDR3 protein. The profile covers 200,000 to 250,000 distinct CDR3 sequences, with roughly 19% appearing a single time and 12% taken by the ten largest. This clonotype was observed at least ten times. Its antigen remains unidentified. The same data also went into a second study, on T cells in Graves' hyperthyroidism and ophthalmopathy.

Sequencing used peripheral blood mononuclear cells (PBMCs), obtained at new diagnosis, from a patient treated with antithyroid drugs. The chain recombines TRBV27 with TRBJ1-2; D ambiguous. This sequence originates from a woman in her 30s with Graves disease. The CDR3 region is CASKAMGSYGYTF. The DNA for the CDR3 is TGTGCCAGCAAGGCTATGGGGTCCTATGGCTACACCTTC.